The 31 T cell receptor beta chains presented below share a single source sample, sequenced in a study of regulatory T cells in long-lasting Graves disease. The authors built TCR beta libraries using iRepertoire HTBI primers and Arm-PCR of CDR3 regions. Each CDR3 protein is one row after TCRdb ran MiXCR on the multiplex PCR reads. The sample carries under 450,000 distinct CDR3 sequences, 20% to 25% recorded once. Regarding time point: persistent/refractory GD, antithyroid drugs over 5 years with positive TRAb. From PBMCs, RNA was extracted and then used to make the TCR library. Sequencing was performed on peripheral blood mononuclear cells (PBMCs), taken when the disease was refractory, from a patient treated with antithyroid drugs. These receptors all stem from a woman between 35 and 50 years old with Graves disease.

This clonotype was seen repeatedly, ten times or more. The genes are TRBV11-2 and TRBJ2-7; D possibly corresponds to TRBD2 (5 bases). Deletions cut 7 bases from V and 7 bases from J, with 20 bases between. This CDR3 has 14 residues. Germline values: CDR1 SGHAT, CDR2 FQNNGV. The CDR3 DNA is TGTGCCAGCACCATGGACTCGCCTCTCGTTGAGCAGTACTTC. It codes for CASTMDSPLVEQYF.

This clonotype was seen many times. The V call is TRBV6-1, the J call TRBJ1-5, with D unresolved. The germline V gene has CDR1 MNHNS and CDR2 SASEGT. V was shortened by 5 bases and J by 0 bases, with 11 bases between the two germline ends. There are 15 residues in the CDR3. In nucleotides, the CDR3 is TGTGCCAGCAGTCCCGTGTCTTATAGCAATCAGCCCCAGCATTTT. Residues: CASSPVSYSNQPQHF.

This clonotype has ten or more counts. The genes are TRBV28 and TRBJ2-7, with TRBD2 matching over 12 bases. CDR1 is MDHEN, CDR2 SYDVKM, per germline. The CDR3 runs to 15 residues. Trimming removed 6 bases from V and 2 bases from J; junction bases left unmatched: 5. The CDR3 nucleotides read TGTGCCAGCAGACTAGCGGGAGGAGGCGCCTACGAGCAGTACTTC. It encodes CASRLAGGGAYEQYF.

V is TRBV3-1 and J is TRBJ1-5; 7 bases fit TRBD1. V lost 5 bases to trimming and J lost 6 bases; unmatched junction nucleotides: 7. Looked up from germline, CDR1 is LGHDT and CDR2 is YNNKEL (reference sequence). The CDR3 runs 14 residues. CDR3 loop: CASSYRQGAQPQHF. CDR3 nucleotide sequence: TGTGCCAGCAGCTATCGACAGGGCGCTCAGCCCCAGCATTTT. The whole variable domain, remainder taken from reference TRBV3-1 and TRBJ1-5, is DTAVSQTPKYLVTQMGNDKSIKCEQNLGHDTMYWYKQDSKKFLKIMFSYNNKELIINETVPNRFSPKSPDKAHLNLHINSLELGDSAVYFCASSYRQGAQPQHFGDGTRLSIL.

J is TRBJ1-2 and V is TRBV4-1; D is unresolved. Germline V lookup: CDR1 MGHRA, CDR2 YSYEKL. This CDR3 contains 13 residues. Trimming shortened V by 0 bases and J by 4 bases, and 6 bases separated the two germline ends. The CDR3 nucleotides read TGCGCCAGCAGCCAAGACGGATTCTATGGCTACACCTTC. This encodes CASSQDGFYGYTF.

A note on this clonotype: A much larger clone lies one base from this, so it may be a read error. The DNA of the CDR3 is TGTGCCAGCAGTTTCATCTCTGGAAACACCATATATTTT. This encodes CASSFISGNTIYF. This chain connects TRBV6-2 or TRBV6-3 to TRBJ1-3; D uncertain. Trimming removed 4 bases at V and 0 bases at J, with 4 bases between. CDR1 MNHEY and CDR2 SVGEGT come from the germline V gene. The CDR3 length is 13 residues.

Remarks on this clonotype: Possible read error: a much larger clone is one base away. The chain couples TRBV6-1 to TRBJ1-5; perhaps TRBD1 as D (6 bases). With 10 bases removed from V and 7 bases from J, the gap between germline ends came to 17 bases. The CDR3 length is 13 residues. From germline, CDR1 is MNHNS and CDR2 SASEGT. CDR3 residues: CANRRDKGQPQHF. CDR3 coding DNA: TGTGCCAACAGGCGGGACAAAGGACAGCCCCAGCATTTT.

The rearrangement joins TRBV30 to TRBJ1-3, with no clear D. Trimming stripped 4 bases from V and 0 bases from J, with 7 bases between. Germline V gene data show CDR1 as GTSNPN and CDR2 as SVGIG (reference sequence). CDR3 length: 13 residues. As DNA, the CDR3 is TGTGCCTGGACCCGTAGCTCTGGAAACACCATATATTTT. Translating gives CAWTRSSGNTIYF.

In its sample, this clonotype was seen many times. CDR3 sequence: CATSRGPDRGPRNTEAFF. The CDR3 nucleotides read TGTGCCACCAGCAGAGGCCCCGACAGGGGGCCTCGGAACACTGAAGCTTTCTTT. J is TRBJ1-1 and V is TRBV15; 10 bases are a match to TRBD1. The J segment lost 1 base and the V segment lost 1 base, leaving 9 bases of the junction unmatched. The CDR3 totals 18 residues. Germline V gives CDR1 LNHNV, CDR2 YYDKDF (reference sequence).

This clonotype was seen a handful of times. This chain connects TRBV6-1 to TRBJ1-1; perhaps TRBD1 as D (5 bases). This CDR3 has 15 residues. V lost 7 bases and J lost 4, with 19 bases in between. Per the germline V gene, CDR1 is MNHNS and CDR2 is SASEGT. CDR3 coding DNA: TGTGCCAGCACCCCACCGGGACCCCTGGGCACTGAAGCTTTCTTT. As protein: CASTPPGPLGTEAFF.

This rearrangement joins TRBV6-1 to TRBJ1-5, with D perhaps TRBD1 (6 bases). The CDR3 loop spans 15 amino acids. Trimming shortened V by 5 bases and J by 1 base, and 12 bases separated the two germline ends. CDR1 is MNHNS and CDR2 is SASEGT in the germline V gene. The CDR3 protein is CASSHHGTSNQPQHF. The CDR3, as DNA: TGTGCCAGCAGTCATCATGGGACAAGCAATCAGCCCCAGCATTTT.

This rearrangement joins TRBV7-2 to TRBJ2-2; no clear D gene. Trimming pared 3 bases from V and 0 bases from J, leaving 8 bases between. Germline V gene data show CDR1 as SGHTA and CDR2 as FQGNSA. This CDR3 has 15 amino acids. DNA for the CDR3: TGTGCCAGCAGCTTGGTGGGTGCGAACACCGGGGAGCTGTTTTTT. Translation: CASSLVGANTGELFF.

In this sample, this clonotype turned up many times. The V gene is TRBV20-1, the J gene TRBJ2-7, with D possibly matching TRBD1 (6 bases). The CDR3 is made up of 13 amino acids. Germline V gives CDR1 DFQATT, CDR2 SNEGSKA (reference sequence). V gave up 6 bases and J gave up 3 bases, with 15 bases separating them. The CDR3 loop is CSASERQVYEQYF. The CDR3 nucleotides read TGCAGTGCCTCAGAACGACAGGTCTACGAGCAGTACTTC.

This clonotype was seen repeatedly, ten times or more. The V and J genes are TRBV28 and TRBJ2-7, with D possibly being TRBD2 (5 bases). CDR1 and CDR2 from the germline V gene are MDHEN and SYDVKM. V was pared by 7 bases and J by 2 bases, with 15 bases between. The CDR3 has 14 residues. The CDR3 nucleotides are TGTGCCAGCAACGCGGACTCGGGGACCTACGAGCAGTACTTC. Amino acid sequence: CASNADSGTYEQYF.

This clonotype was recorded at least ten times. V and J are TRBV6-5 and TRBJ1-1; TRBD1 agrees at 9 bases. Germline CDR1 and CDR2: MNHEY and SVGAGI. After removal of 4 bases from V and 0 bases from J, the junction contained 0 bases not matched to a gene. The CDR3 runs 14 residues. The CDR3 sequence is CASSWDRVNTEAFF. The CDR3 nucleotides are TGTGCCAGCAGTTGGGACAGGGTGAACACTGAAGCTTTCTTT.

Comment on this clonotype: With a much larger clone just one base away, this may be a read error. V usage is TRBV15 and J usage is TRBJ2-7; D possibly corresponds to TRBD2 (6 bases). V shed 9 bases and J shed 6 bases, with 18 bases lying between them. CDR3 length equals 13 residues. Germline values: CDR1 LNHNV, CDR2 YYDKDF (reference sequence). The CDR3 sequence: CATTRGSACEQYF. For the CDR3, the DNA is TGTGCCACTACCCGGGGGAGCGCCTGCGAGCAGTACTTC.

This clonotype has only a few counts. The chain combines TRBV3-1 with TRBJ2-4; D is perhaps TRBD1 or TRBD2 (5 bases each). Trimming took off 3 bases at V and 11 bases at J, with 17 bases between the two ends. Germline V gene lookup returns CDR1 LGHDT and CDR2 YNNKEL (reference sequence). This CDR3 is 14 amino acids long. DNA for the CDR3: TGTGCCAGCAGCCAGGGACGGAAAACCCCCGTTCAGTACTTC. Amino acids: CASSQGRKTPVQYF.

CDR3 residues: CATSEGSGTGGYEQYF. The CDR3 region has the DNA TGTGCCACCAGCGAAGGGTCCGGGACAGGGGGCTACGAGCAGTACTTC. V and J are TRBV15 and TRBJ2-7; 11 bases are a match to TRBD1. In germline, CDR1 is LNHNV, CDR2 YYDKDF (reference sequence). Unmatched junction bases numbered 9, after V lost 5 bases and J lost 3 bases. This CDR3 region has 16 residues.

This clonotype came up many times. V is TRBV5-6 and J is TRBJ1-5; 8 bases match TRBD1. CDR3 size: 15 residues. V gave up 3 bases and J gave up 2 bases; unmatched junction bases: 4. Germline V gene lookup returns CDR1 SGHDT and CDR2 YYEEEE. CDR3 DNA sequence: TGTGCCAGCAGCTCACAGGGGGTTGGCAATCAGCCCCAGCATTTT. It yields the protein CASSSQGVGNQPQHF. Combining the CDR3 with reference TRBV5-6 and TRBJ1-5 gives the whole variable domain DAGVTQSPTHLIKTRGQQVTLRCSPKSGHDTVSWYQQALGQGPQFIFQYYEEEERQRGNFPDRFSGHQFPNYSSELNVNALLLGDSALYLCASSSQGVGNQPQHFGDGTRLSIL.

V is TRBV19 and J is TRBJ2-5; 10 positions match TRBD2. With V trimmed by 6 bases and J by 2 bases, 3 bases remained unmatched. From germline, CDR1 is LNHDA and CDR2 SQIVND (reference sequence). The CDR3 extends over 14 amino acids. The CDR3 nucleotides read TGTGCCAGTAGCACTAGCGGGATTCAAGAGACCCAGTACTTC. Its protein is CASSTSGIQETQYF.

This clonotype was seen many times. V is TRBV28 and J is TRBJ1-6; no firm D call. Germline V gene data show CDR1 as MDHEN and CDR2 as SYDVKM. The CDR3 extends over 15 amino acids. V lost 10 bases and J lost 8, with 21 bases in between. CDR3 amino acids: CATRTISSWDSPLHF. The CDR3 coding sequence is TGTGCCACCCGGACCATCTCCTCCTGGGATTCACCCCTCCACTTT.

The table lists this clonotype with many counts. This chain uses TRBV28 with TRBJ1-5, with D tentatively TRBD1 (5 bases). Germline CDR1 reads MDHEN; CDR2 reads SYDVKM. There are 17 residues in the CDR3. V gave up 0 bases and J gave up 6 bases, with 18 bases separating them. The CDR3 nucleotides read TGTGCCAGCAGTTTATGGTCGGAGGGGATTACGGGTCAGCCCCAGCATTTT. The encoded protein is CASSLWSEGITGQPQHF.

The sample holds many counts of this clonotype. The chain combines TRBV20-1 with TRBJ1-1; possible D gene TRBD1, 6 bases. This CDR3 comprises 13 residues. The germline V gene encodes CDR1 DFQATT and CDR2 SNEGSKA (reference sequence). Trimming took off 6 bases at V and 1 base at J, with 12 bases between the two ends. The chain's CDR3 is CSAKGHRNTEAFF. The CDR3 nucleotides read TGCAGTGCCAAGGGACATAGGAACACTGAAGCTTTCTTT.

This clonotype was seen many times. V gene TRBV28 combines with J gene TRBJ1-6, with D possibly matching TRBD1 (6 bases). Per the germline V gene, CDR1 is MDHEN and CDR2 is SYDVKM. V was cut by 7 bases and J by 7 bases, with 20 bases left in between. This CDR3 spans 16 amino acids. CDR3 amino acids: CASNARAGVQNSPLHF. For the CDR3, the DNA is TGTGCCAGCAATGCTCGTGCAGGGGTCCAAAATTCACCCCTCCACTTT.

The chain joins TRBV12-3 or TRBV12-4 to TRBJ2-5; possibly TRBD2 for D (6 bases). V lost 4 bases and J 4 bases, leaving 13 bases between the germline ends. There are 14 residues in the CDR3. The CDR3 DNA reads TGTGCCAGCAGTTCGGAGGGGTCAGGAGAGACCCAGTACTTC. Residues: CASSSEGSGETQYF.

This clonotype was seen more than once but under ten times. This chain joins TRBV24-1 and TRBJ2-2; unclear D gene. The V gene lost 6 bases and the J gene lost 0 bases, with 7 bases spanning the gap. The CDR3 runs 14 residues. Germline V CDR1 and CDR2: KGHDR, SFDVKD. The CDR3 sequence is CATSRRSNTGELFF. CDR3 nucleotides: TGTGCCACCAGTAGGCGCTCGAACACCGGGGAGCTGTTTTTT.

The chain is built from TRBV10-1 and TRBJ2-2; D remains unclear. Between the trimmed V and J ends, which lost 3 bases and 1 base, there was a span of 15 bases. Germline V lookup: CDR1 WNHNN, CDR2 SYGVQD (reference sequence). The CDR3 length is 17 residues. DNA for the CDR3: TGCGCCAGCAGTGATGGTTTGGGGTCGTGGAACACCGGGGAGCTGTTTTTT. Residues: CASSDGLGSWNTGELFF.

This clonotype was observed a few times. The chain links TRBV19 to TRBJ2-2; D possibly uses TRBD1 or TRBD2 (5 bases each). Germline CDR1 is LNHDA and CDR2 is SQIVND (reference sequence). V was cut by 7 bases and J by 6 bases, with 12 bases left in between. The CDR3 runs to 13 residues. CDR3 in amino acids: CASTQLGAGELFF. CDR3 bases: TGTGCCAGTACTCAATTGGGGGCCGGGGAGCTGTTTTTT. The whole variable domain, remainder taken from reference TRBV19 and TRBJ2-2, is DGGITQSPKYLFRKEGQNVTLSCEQNLNHDAMYWYRQDPGQGLRLIYYSQIVNDFQKGDIAEGYSVSREKKESFPLTVTSAQKNPTAFYLCASTQLGAGELFFGEGSRLTVL.

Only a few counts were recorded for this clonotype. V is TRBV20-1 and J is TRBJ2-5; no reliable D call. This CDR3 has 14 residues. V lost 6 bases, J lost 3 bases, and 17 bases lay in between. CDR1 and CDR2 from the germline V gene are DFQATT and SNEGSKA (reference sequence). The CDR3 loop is CSAHPSRTEETQYF. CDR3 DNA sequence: TGCAGTGCCCACCCCTCCAGGACGGAAGAGACCCAGTACTTC.

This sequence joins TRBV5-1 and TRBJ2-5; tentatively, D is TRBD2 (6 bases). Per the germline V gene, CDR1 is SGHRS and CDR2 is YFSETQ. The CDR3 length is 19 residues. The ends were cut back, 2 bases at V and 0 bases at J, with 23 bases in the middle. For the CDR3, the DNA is TGCGCCAGCAGCTTTGAACGTTGGCGGGACCCGGACCACCAAGAGACCCAGTACTTC. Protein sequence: CASSFERWRDPDHQETQYF.

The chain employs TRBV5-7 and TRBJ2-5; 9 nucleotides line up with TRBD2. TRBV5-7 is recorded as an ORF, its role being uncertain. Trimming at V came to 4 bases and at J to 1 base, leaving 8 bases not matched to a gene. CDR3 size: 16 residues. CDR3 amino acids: CASSPTLAGLQETQYF. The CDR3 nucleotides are TGTGCCAGCAGCCCAACACTAGCGGGTCTCCAAGAGACCCAGTACTTC.